This passage covers 5 T cell receptor beta chains from one sample sequenced in a study of monozygotic twins with cystic fibrosis. Libraries were prepared by immunoSEQ multiplex PCR; TCRdb keeps only in-frame clonotypes and omits some of them. In the table there are tens of thousands of clones, roughly 90% of which are singletons. Specimen: blood. Source of these receptors: a girl aged 2 to 9 with cystic fibrosis.

This chain links TRBV7-2 with TRBJ2-5; 8 bases match TRBD1. V gave up 5 bases and J gave up 4 bases; unmatched junction bases: 6. Germline CDR1 SGHTA, CDR2 FQGNSA. The CDR3 covers 14 residues. CDR3 bases: TGTGCCAGCAGCCCTCGGACAGGGAGAGAGACCCAGTACTTC. It codes for CASSPRTGRETQYF. Together with reference TRBV7-2 and TRBJ2-5, the CDR3 gives the full variable domain: GAGVSQSPSNKVTEKGKDVELRCDPISGHTALYWYRQSLGQGLEFLIYFQGNSAPDKSGLPSDRFSAERTGGSVSTLTIQRTQQEDSAVYLCASSPRTGRETQYFGPGTRLLVL.

V usage is TRBV4-3 and J usage is TRBJ2-2; 12 nucleotides agree with TRBD2. Per germline, CDR1 LGHNA and CDR2 YSLEER. The junction had 6 bases not matched to a gene; V was cut back by 0 bases and J by 7 bases. The CDR3 is made up of 17 amino acids. CDR3 DNA: TGCGCCAGCAGCCAAGACCCTGGACTAGCGGGAAGCGGGGAGCTGTTTTTT. It specifies CASSQDPGLAGSGELFF.

This rearrangement joins TRBV30 to TRBJ2-1; 7 bases map to TRBD2. This CDR3 has 15 residues. Germline CDR1 GTSNPN, CDR2 SVGIG (reference sequence). The V segment lost 2 bases and the J segment 0 bases; nucleotides outside the gene matches: 4. In DNA form, the CDR3 reads TGTGCCTGGAGTACGGCGGGAGTCTCCTACAATGAGCAGTTCTTC. It codes for CAWSTAGVSYNEQFF.

CDR3 loop: CASSLGLAGVETQYF. The CDR3 DNA reads as TGTGCCAGCAGCTTGGGACTAGCGGGGGTAGAGACCCAGTACTTC. The chain combines TRBV5-5 with TRBJ2-5, with TRBD2 matching over 12 bases. The CDR3 loop spans 15 amino acids. V shed 0 bases and J 4 bases; nucleotides not matched to a gene: 1. CDR1 is SGHKS, CDR2 YYEKEE, per germline (reference sequence).

CDR3 nucleotides: TGTGCCAGTAGTATAGTAGGAGGTAATAGCAATCAGCCCCAGCATTTT. This gives the protein CASSIVGGNSNQPQHF. This chain uses TRBV19 with TRBJ1-5; D ambiguous. This CDR3 contains 16 residues. Germline lookup yields CDR1 LNHDA and CDR2 SQIVND (reference sequence). With 1 base removed from V and 0 bases from J, the gap between germline ends came to 10 bases. Complete variable domain (other parts from reference TRBV19 and TRBJ1-5): DGGITQSPKYLFRKEGQNVTLSCEQNLNHDAMYWYRQDPGQGLRLIYYSQIVNDFQKGDIAEGYSVSREKKESFPLTVTSAQKNPTAFYLCASSIVGGNSNQPQHFGDGTRLSIL.